The 15 T cell receptor beta chains below come from one sample, sequenced in a study of CD8+ T cells in alopecia areata. RNA extraction and reverse transcription yielded cDNA as sequencing template. TCRdb keeps only in-frame clones here, not all; method: immunoSEQ multiplex PCR. The table records approximately 130,000 clones, roughly 55% of them present only once. As to treatment: oral pan-JAK inhibitor, 5-10 mg twice daily. This specimen was CD4+ T cells sorted from blood, taken at week 4, from a patient treated with tofacitinib. These receptors came from a human donor with alopecia areata.

This chain links TRBV5-1 with TRBJ2-1; 15 nucleotides match TRBD2. The ends lost 4 bases at V and 8 bases at J; junction bases unmatched: 7. CDR3 length: 16 residues. CDR1 is SGHRS and CDR2 is YFSETQ in the germline V gene. The CDR3, as DNA: TGCGCCAGCAGCACGAGGACTAGCGGGGGGGCGGATGAGCAGTTCTTC. It yields the protein CASSTRTSGGADEQFF.

V is TRBV5-4 and J is TRBJ2-2; 10 nucleotides line up with TRBD2. The CDR3 sequence is 16 residues long. The germline V gene encodes CDR1 SGHNT and CDR2 YYREEE (reference sequence). Unmatched junction bases numbered 12, after V lost 5 bases and J lost 8 bases. The CDR3 region is CASSIGLAGVYGELFF. The DNA for the CDR3 is TGTGCCAGCAGTATAGGCCTAGCGGGAGTGTATGGGGAGCTGTTTTTT.

The V gene is TRBV29-1, the J gene TRBJ2-1, with D tentatively TRBD1 (5 bases). CDR3 length: 14 amino acids. Germline values: CDR1 SQVTM, CDR2 ANQGSEA. V lost 8 bases and J lost 3, with 17 bases in between. In nucleotides, the CDR3 is TGCAGCTACTGTTGGGGCCAACGCTACAATGAGCAGTTCTTC. Protein: CSYCWGQRYNEQFF.

The chain links TRBV5-6 to TRBJ2-5; 9 bases align to TRBD1. V shed 3 bases, J shed 4 bases, and the junction held 1 base outside the gene matches. The length of the CDR3 is 13 residues. Germline lookup yields CDR1 SGHDT and CDR2 YYEEEE. The CDR3 protein is CASSSDRGETQYF. CDR3 nucleotide sequence: TGTGCCAGCAGCTCGGACAGGGGAGAGACCCAGTACTTC.

The chain links TRBV15 to TRBJ2-7; D is ambiguous. The CDR3 is 13 residues long. Trimming removed 4 bases from V and 7 bases from J, with 14 bases in between. Germline-derived CDR1 and CDR2 are LNHNV and YYDKDF (reference sequence). The CDR3 sequence: CATSNGPLQEQYF. CDR3 sequence (DNA): TGTGCCACCAGCAACGGACCACTTCAGGAGCAGTACTTC. Full variable domain (remainder filled in from reference TRBV15 and TRBJ2-7): DAMVIQNPRYQVTQFGKPVTLSCSQTLNHNVMYWYQQKSSQAPKLLFHYYDKDFNNEADTPDNFQSRRPNTSFCFLDIRSPGLGDTAMYLCATSNGPLQEQYFGPGTRLTVT.

This sequence joins TRBV5-4 and TRBJ2-3; D is undetermined. V shed 2 bases and J shed 6 bases, with 10 bases lying between them. Per germline, CDR1 SGHNT and CDR2 YYREEE (reference sequence). This CDR3 is 13 amino acids long. The CDR3 spells CASSFERPDTQYF. CDR3 coding DNA: TGTGCCAGCAGCTTTGAGCGTCCGGATACGCAGTATTTT.

This chain links TRBV27 with TRBJ2-3; D may be TRBD1 (5 bases). The CDR3 extends over 13 amino acids. Per the germline V gene, CDR1 is MNHEY and CDR2 is SMNVEV (reference sequence). The ends were cut back, 4 bases at V and 6 bases at J, with 11 bases in the middle. The CDR3 bases are TGTGCCAGCAGTTACCAGGGTGGGGATACGCAGTATTTT. Protein product: CASSYQGGDTQYF.

The CDR3 bases are TGCAGCGTTGAAAGACGGTTACAGACCCAAGAGACCCAGTACTTC. Its translation: CSVERRLQTQETQYF. This sequence joins TRBV29-1 and TRBJ2-5; D not certain. This CDR3 has 15 residues. Germline CDR1 reads SQVTM; CDR2 reads ANQGSEA. V was trimmed by 2 bases and J by 1 base, leaving 14 bases between them.

The chain uses TRBV15 and TRBJ2-5; 8 bases fit TRBD1. The trim removed 1 base at V and 3 bases at J, leaving 4 bases unmatched. Germline CDR1 is LNHNV and CDR2 is YYDKDF (reference sequence). The CDR3 is made up of 15 amino acids. CDR3 nucleotides: TGTGCCACCAGCAGAGCCCCGGGACAGGAAGAGACCCAGTACTTC. Amino acids: CATSRAPGQEETQYF.

The rearrangement joins TRBV10-3 to TRBJ2-3, with TRBD2 identical over 14 bases. After removal of 3 bases from V and 3 bases from J, the junction contained 2 bases not matched to a gene. Germline CDR1 and CDR2: ENHRY and SYGVKD. CDR3 size: 16 residues. The CDR3 sequence is CAISDGLAGGTDTQYF. CDR3 in DNA: TGTGCCATCAGTGATGGACTAGCGGGAGGAACAGATACGCAGTATTTT.

This chain uses TRBV6-6 with TRBJ1-1; D gene uncertain. V lost 8 bases and J lost 2, with 12 bases in between. The germline V gene has CDR1 MNHNY and CDR2 SVGAGI (reference sequence). The CDR3 runs 13 residues. The CDR3, as DNA: TGTGCCAGCGGGTCGGCACAAAACACTGAAGCTTTCTTT. This sequence encodes CASGSAQNTEAFF.

The chain employs TRBV5-6 and TRBJ2-5; tentatively, D is TRBD2 (5 bases). Germline V gives CDR1 SGHDT, CDR2 YYEEEE. Trimming removed 4 bases at V and 5 bases at J, with 9 bases between. The CDR3 has 12 amino acids. The DNA of the CDR3 is TGTGCCAGCAGCCGTCCGGGGGAGACCCAGTACTTC. Translating gives CASSRPGETQYF. Filled out from reference TRBV5-6 and TRBJ2-5, the complete variable domain reads DAGVTQSPTHLIKTRGQQVTLRCSPKSGHDTVSWYQQALGQGPQFIFQYYEEEERQRGNFPDRFSGHQFPNYSSELNVNALLLGDSALYLCASSRPGETQYFGPGTRLLVL.

This chain joins TRBV29-1 and TRBJ2-3; no clear D gene. CDR3 length: 12 residues. Germline V gene data show CDR1 as SQVTM and CDR2 as ANQGSEA. Trimming shortened V by 7 bases and J by 1 base, and 9 bases separated the two germline ends. DNA for the CDR3: TGCAGCGCCCTACGAGGCACAGATACGCAGTATTTT. Translation gives CSALRGTDTQYF.

The count of this clone is one. The gene calls are TRBV29-1 and TRBJ1-2, with TRBD1 matching 9 bases. Trimming took 1 base from V and 7 from J; bases not matched to a gene: 10. This CDR3 has 15 residues. CDR1 SQVTM and CDR2 ANQGSEA come from the germline V gene. In DNA form, the CDR3 reads TGCAGCGTTGAAGGGGACAGGGAAGGGGGCTTTGGCTACACCTTC. Translated: CSVEGDREGGFGYTF.

In its sample, this clone was seen once. J is TRBJ1-1 and V is TRBV30; D is undetermined. The CDR3 has 12 residues. Trimming took 0 bases from V and 4 from J, leaving 6 bases between them. Germline lookup yields CDR1 GTSNPN and CDR2 SVGIG (reference sequence). The CDR3 coding sequence is TGTGCCTGGAGTGTAGATTTCACTGAAGCTTTCTTT. Protein: CAWSVDFTEAFF.